This TCR beta chain was documented in a study of shared clonotypes between healthy human individuals. Study outcomes and limitations: It was only blood that was sampled, and tissue repertoires likely differ. Rarefaction showed sorted-subset sequencing was incomplete despite large depth.

Turning to this clone: Its antigen remains unknown.

The assay used deep level. The repertoire was sequenced with immunoSEQ multiplex PCR; TCRdb's copy has only in-frame clones and lacks some. The sample holds hundreds of thousands of clones, almost 95% seen once. Germline V lookup: CDR1 SGHTA, CDR2 FQGTGA. This CDR3 region has 17 residues. V was clipped by 3 bases and J by 5 bases; unmatched bases: 6. Naive CD8 cells lacked CD45RO and underwent positive selection for CCR7, leaving out terminally differentiated effector memory CD45RA+ cells. Input material: naive CD8+ T cells sorted from blood. This TCR derives from a man aged 30 to 45 in good health. The V gene is TRBV7-3, the J gene TRBJ2-2; TRBD2 matches at 13 bases. The DNA of the CDR3 is TGTGCCAGCAGCTTGAGCTTGGGACTAGCGGGAACCGGGGAGCTGTTTTTT. Translation: CASSLSLGLAGTGELFF.